The 15 T cell receptor beta chains listed next were all sequenced from one sample in a study of blood T cell repertoires in COVID-19. Clones were sequenced by immunoSEQ multiplex PCR, and TCRdb holds only the in-frame ones, with some missing. The sample consists of about 210,000 clones, over 70% of them appearing once. Sequenced: peripheral blood. These receptor sequences come from a woman in her fifties or sixties with acute or convalescent COVID-19.

CDR3 sequence: CASSSSFMGLGNTGELFF. CDR3 DNA sequence: TGTGCCAGCAGCTCCTCCTTTATGGGCCTGGGGAACACCGGGGAGCTGTTTTTT. The chain recombines TRBV7-2 with TRBJ2-2; D is undetermined. The CDR3 has 18 residues. The V gene lost 4 bases and the J gene lost 1 base, with 19 bases spanning the gap. Germline CDR1 is SGHTA and CDR2 is FQGNSA. The whole variable domain, remainder taken from reference TRBV7-2 and TRBJ2-2, is GAGVSQSPSNKVTEKGKDVELRCDPISGHTALYWYRQSLGQGLEFLIYFQGNSAPDKSGLPSDRFSAERTGGSVSTLTIQRTQQEDSAVYLCASSSSFMGLGNTGELFFGEGSRLTVL.

V and J are TRBV2 and TRBJ1-2; a possible D gene is TRBD1 (5 bases). V lost 2 bases, J lost 7 bases, and 14 bases lay in between. From germline, CDR1 is SNHLY and CDR2 FYNNEI. This CDR3 has 14 residues. CDR3 protein: CASSEWGGRGGYTF. CDR3 in DNA: TGTGCCAGCAGTGAATGGGGGGGACGGGGTGGCTACACCTTC.

This clone was counted only a few times. J is TRBJ1-4 and V is TRBV5-1; 8 positions agree with TRBD1. The V and J ends lost 0 bases and 7 bases, in that order; junction bases with no gene match: 2. This CDR3 has 14 residues. Germline-derived CDR1 and CDR2 are SGHRS and YFSETQ. CDR3 sequence: CASSLDRGAEKLFF. Written as DNA, the CDR3 is TGCGCCAGCAGCTTGGACAGGGGGGCTGAAAAACTGTTTTTT. The full variable domain, with the rest looked up from reference TRBV5-1 and TRBJ1-4, is KAGVTQTPRYLIKTRGQQVTLSCSPISGHRSVSWYQQTPGQGLQFLFEYFSETQRNKGNFPGRFSGRQFSNSRSEMNVSTLELGDSALYLCASSLDRGAEKLFFGSGTQLSVL.

The J gene is TRBJ2-1, the V gene TRBV25-1, with 9 bases aligning to TRBD2. Germline values: CDR1 MGHDK, CDR2 SYGVNS. CDR3 size: 16 residues. V was pared by 4 bases and J by 5 bases, with 9 bases of the junction left unmatched. CDR3 protein: CASSALAGVVHNEQFF. The CDR3, as DNA: TGTGCCAGCAGTGCACTAGCGGGTGTTGTCCACAATGAGCAGTTCTTC.

The chain is built from TRBV19 and TRBJ2-5, with D possibly matching TRBD2 (6 bases). Germline values: CDR1 LNHDA, CDR2 SQIVND (reference sequence). Trimming shortened V by 2 bases and J by 0 bases, and 10 bases separated the two germline ends. The CDR3 contains 15 residues. Written as DNA, the CDR3 is TGTGCCAGTAGTATATCTAGCGCCAACCAAGAGACCCAGTACTTC. The encoded protein is CASSISSANQETQYF.

This clone has a single count. This chain uses TRBV27 with TRBJ2-7; 15 bases agree with TRBD2. V was clipped by 6 bases and J by 2 bases; unmatched bases: 8. Germline V lookup: CDR1 MNHEY, CDR2 SMNVEV (reference sequence). The length of the CDR3 is 17 residues. CDR3 sequence reads: CASRPPGLAGGTYEQYF. As DNA, the CDR3 is TGTGCCAGCAGACCCCCGGGACTAGCGGGAGGAACCTACGAGCAGTACTTC.

This chain uses TRBV27 with TRBJ2-5, with a possible D match to TRBD2 (6 bases). CDR1 is MNHEY, CDR2 SMNVEV, per germline (reference sequence). V was cut by 6 bases and J by 4 bases, with 15 bases left in between. This CDR3 has 14 amino acids. CDR3 protein: CASRRGTPGETQYF. Written as DNA, the CDR3 is TGTGCCAGCAGGCGAGGGACTCCCGGAGAGACCCAGTACTTC.

Of note for this clone: Distinct nucleotide sequences in the sample also encode this CDR3. V and J are TRBV5-1 and TRBJ2-1; D possibly corresponds to TRBD1 (5 bases). CDR3 size: 15 residues. Trimming removed 0 bases at V and 0 bases at J, with 7 bases between. Germline CDR1 SGHRS, CDR2 YFSETQ. The CDR3 spells CASSLGQSSYNEQFF. The DNA for the CDR3 is TGCGCCAGCAGCTTGGGACAGTCCTCCTACAATGAGCAGTTCTTC.

CDR3 amino acids: CAISEGQRASYNEQFF. The DNA for the CDR3 is TGTGCCATCAGTGAGGGTCAGCGGGCCTCCTACAATGAGCAGTTCTTC. V usage is TRBV10-3 and J usage is TRBJ2-1; TRBD2 is a possible D gene (6 bases). The germline gives CDR1 ENHRY, CDR2 SYGVKD. The CDR3 covers 16 residues. Between the trimmed V and J ends, which lost 2 bases and 0 bases, there was a span of 11 bases.

This chain's CDR3 is CASSLTVSRTSNSPLHF. In DNA, the CDR3 is TGTGCCAGCAGCCTCACGGTTAGCCGTACTAGTAATTCACCCCTCCACTTT. The rearrangement links TRBV16 to TRBJ1-6; no definite D call. The CDR3 contains 17 residues. CDR1 is KGHSY and CDR2 is FQNENV in the germline V gene. The germline V and J ends were trimmed by 4 bases and 6 bases, with 19 bases remaining between them.

Written as DNA, the CDR3 is TGTGCCAGTTCCTCTTTTGGACTAGCGGGAGCCCCTCCGGGCAAGACCCAGTACTTC. Translated, it gives CASSSFGLAGAPPGKTQYF. This chain uses TRBV19 with TRBJ2-5; 13 bases fit TRBD2. Trimming cost V 8 bases and J 6 bases; bases outside gene matches: 21. The germline gives CDR1 LNHDA, CDR2 SQIVND (reference sequence). The CDR3 is 19 amino acids.

CDR3 in amino acids: CASSTMNYGYTF. The CDR3 DNA follows: TGTGCCAGCAGCACTATGAACTATGGCTACACCTTC. This chain connects TRBV9 to TRBJ1-2; no reliable D call. The V and J ends lost 4 bases and 2 bases respectively, with 6 bases between them. This CDR3 contains 12 residues. Per germline, CDR1 SGDLS and CDR2 YYNGEE. Supplemented by reference TRBV9 and TRBJ1-2, the full variable domain reads DSGVTQTPKHLITATGQRVTLRCSPRSGDLSVYWYQQSLDQGLQFLIQYYNGEERAKGNILERFSAQQFPDLHSELNLSSLELGDSALYFCASSTMNYGYTFGSGTRLTVV.

This clone has only one observation. This chain uses TRBV6-1 with TRBJ2-1, with TRBD1 identical over 7 bases. CDR1 MNHNS and CDR2 SASEGT come from the germline V gene. Losses at the gene ends were 4 bases for V and 0 bases for J; bases not matched to a gene: 6. CDR3 size: 16 residues. The CDR3 coding sequence is TGTGCCAGCAGTGTAACAGGGGAAGGCTCCTACAATGAGCAGTTCTTC. This translates into CASSVTGEGSYNEQFF.

This clone was counted once. This sequence joins TRBV11-2 and TRBJ2-4; TRBD2 matches 7 bases. The CDR3 runs 14 residues. The germline V gene has CDR1 SGHAT and CDR2 FQNNGV. Trimming removed 0 bases from V and 8 bases from J; junction bases left unmatched: 4. The CDR3: CASSLDGSGDIQYF. Here the CDR3 DNA reads TGTGCCAGCAGCTTAGACGGGAGCGGGGACATTCAGTACTTC.

This chain uses TRBV14 with TRBJ1-6; D is unresolved. CDR3 length equals 13 residues. Trimming took 7 bases from V and 7 from J, leaving 11 bases between them. CDR1 and CDR2 from the germline V gene are SGHDN and FVKESK. This CDR3 is CASTLSGNSPLHF. CDR3 bases: TGTGCCAGCACCCTAAGCGGAAATTCACCCCTCCACTTT.